This is a list of T cell receptor beta chains from one sample in a study of T cells in Graves' hyperthyroidism and ophthalmopathy. TCRdb re-called the multiplex PCR reads with MiXCR, one entry per CDR3 protein. The sample comprises approximately 700,000 distinct CDR3 sequences, about a sixth of which are singletons, and approximately 8.4% rests with the top ten. The sequencing sample was made of blood. The receptors originated from a man aged 18 to 30 with Graves' hyperthyroidism. Each CDR3 is given without its conserved first and last residue. Not all rows give a size; the values are once, few, many and, for expanded clones, a class.

ASSWTTGAGETQY	TRBV7-3	TRBJ2-5	many
ASSQAGNYEQY	TRBV14	TRBJ2-7	few
ASSVAGGGSDTQY	TRBV10-2	TRBJ2-3	NA
ASTPAFSDTQY	TRBV6-1	TRBJ2-3	NA
ASSLSPSGPTDTQY	TRBV7-3	TRBJ2-3	few
ASSLTTGYSNQPQH	TRBV28	TRBJ1-5	few
ASSLKGGGELF	TRBV7-3	TRBJ2-2	many
ASSPMGDPHEQY	TRBV4-2	TRBJ2-7	NA
ASSHDTGTGGLSGRNFYEQF	TRBV5-1	TRBJ2-1	NA
ASSPNRGSGANVLT	TRBV3-1	TRBJ2-6	NA
ASSTWSTSTDTQY	TRBV5-5	TRBJ2-3	many
AIQERGRIDEQY	TRBV10-3	TRBJ2-7	many
ASRFDGNYGYT	TRBV6-1	TRBJ1-2	many
ASSLILRYEQF	TRBV12-3/TRBV12-4	TRBJ2-1	NA
ASSLAHGTRPYEQY	TRBV7-2	TRBJ2-7	many
AWNTILEDNEQF	TRBV30	TRBJ2-1	few
ASSAHPAAQETQY	TRBV9	TRBJ2-5	NA
ASSLIRGRRGKDGYT	TRBV12-3/TRBV12-4	TRBJ1-2	NA
ASSSRLAGVGYEQY	TRBV28	TRBJ2-7	many
ASRSTVGGRVNEQF	TRBV6-2/TRBV6-3	TRBJ2-1	many
ASSQEGLAGGEEQF	TRBV3-1	TRBJ2-1	many
SAQLAPRTDTQY	TRBV29-1	TRBJ2-3	many
ATSEGGSNQPQH	TRBV24-1	TRBJ1-5	few
ATSSGSLTDTQY	TRBV24-1	TRBJ2-3	few
ASSLTVLPGNTIY	TRBV2	TRBJ1-3	few
ASSPVRDGNYNEQF	TRBV27	TRBJ2-1	NA
ASSGGPDGSGNTIY	TRBV9	TRBJ1-3	few
ASGREGRDTQY	TRBV2	TRBJ2-3	many
AISDLERASSYNEQF	TRBV10-3	TRBJ2-1	NA
ASSLVTDPYNEQF	TRBV7-9	TRBJ2-1	few
ASSVLGDTEAF	TRBV9	TRBJ1-1	NA
ASSFAQGSYEQY	TRBV12-3/TRBV12-4	TRBJ2-7	many
ASNQAGVSYEQY	TRBV6-2/TRBV6-3	TRBJ2-7	many